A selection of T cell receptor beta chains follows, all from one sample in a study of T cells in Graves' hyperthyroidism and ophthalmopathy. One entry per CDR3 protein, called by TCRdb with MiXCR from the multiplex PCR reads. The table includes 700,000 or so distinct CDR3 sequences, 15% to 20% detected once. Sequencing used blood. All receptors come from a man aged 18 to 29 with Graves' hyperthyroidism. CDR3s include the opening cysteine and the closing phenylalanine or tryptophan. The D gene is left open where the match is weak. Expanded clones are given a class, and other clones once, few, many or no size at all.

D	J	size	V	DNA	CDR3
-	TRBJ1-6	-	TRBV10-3	TGTGCCATCAGTGAGTCTGGGGTCGATTCACCCCTCCACTTT	CAISESGVDSPLHF
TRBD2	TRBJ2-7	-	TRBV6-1	TGTGCCAGCAGACCTAGCGGGGGCGAGCAGTACTTC	CASRPSGGEQYF
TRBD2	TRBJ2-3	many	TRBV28	TGTGCCAGCAGCCCTCACGTCGGGACTAGCGGGACAAGCACAGATACGCAGTATTTT	CASSPHVGTSGTSTDTQYF
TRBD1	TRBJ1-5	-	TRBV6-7	TGTGCCAGCAGTTACTCTAATAGGGGACAGGGGGCCGAAAATAGCAATCAGCCCCAGCATTTT	CASSYSNRGQGAENSNQPQHF
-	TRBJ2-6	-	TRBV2	TGTGCCAGCAGAGACAGTAGCTCTGGGGCCAACGTCCTGACTTTC	CASRDSSSGANVLTF
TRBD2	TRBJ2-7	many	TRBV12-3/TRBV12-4	TGTGCCAGCAGTTCCGCACTAGCGAGCTCCTACGAGCAGTACTTC	CASSSALASSYEQYF
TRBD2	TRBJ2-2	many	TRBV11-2	TGTGCCAGCAGCTTAGGGCGGGGGACTAGCAAGTCCGGGGAGCTGTTTTTT	CASSLGRGTSKSGELFF
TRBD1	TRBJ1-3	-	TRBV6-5	TGTGCCAGCAGTTTCCCACGGACAGGGACCTCTGGAAACACCATATATTTT	CASSFPRTGTSGNTIYF
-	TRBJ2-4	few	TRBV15	TGTGCCACCAGCAGAGATCGAAACATTCAGTACTTC	CATSRDRNIQYF
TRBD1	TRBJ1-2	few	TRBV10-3	TGTGCCATCAGTCAGGGGGTATTCTATGGCTACACCTTC	CAISQGVFYGYTF
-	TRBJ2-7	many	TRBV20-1	TGCAGTGCTAGAGATCTGAGCGAAAACTACGAGCAGTACTTC	CSARDLSENYEQYF
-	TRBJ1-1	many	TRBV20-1	TGCAGTGCCCGACGGGGGTCGAACACTGAAGCTTTCTTT	CSARRGSNTEAFF
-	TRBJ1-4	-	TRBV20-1	TGCAGTGTTAGACCCGGAATTGCGGAAAAACTGTTTTTT	CSVRPGIAEKLFF
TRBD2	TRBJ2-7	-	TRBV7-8	TGTGCCAGCATGCCCGTCGGGGGGGTGTCCTACGAGCAGTACTTC	CASMPVGGVSYEQYF
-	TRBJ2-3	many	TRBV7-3	TGTGCCAGCAGCTCACGGGGTCCAGATACGCAGTATTTT	CASSSRGPDTQYF